This entry lists 2 T cell receptor beta chains sequenced from one sample in a study of cytomegalovirus exposure and HLA in healthy donors. This table comes from immunoSEQ multiplex PCR, and its TCRdb copy is limited to in-frame clones, with some not included. The sample holds some 110,000 clones, around 87% seen once. Sequencing was carried out using PBMCs. Receptors originate from a woman under 30 in good health and CMV-seropositive.

Only a few counts were recorded for this clone. The chain carries TRBV12-5 and TRBJ1-2; D is perhaps TRBD1 (6 bases). V dropped 7 bases and J dropped 3 bases, with 15 bases sitting between them. The CDR3 covers 14 residues. Germline-derived CDR1 and CDR2 are LGHNT and FRNRAP. For the CDR3, the DNA is TGTGCTAGTGCCACTATCTCAGGGGACTATGGCTACACCTTC. It encodes CASATISGDYGYTF.

This sequence joins TRBV18 and TRBJ2-5, with unresolved D. Trimming took off 2 bases at V and 1 base at J, with 11 bases between the two ends. From germline, CDR1 is KGHSH and CDR2 LQKENI. The CDR3 loop spans 15 amino acids. CDR3 protein: CASSPRQWAQETQYF. Here the CDR3 DNA reads TGTGCCAGCTCACCAAGGCAGTGGGCCCAAGAGACCCAGTACTTC.